These 22 T cell receptor beta chains originate from one sample sequenced in a study of blood T cell repertoires in COVID-19. The protocol was immunoSEQ multiplex PCR, while the TCRdb copy is restricted to in-frame clones and leaves out a portion. Among around 250,000 clones listed, about 89% were seen once. Input material: peripheral blood. The receptors were sampled from a man in his forties with active or convalescent COVID-19.

This chain links TRBV7-9 with TRBJ1-1; no firm D call. Trimming took off 7 bases at V and 4 bases at J, with 10 bases between the two ends. CDR3 size: 12 residues. Germline CDR1 SEHNR, CDR2 FQNEAQ (reference sequence). The CDR3 region is CASNIDGTEAFF. In DNA form, the CDR3 reads TGTGCCAGCAACATCGATGGCACTGAAGCTTTCTTT.

This clone has just one count. The chain joins TRBV2 to TRBJ2-1, with TRBD1 matching 9 bases. Germline values: CDR1 SNHLY, CDR2 FYNNEI. V was pared by 2 bases and J by 3 bases, with 8 bases of the junction left unmatched. The CDR3 runs to 17 residues. The CDR3 region has the DNA TGTGCCAGCAGTGAAACTAGTTGGGGACAGGGCTACAATGAGCAGTTCTTC. This translates into CASSETSWGQGYNEQFF.

The chain is built from TRBV19 and TRBJ1-1, with 7 bases that match TRBD1. This CDR3 spans 12 amino acids. Germline values: CDR1 LNHDA, CDR2 SQIVND (reference sequence). V was clipped by 8 bases and J by 3 bases; unmatched bases: 3. CDR3 sequence: CASWDRYTEAFF. The CDR3 region has the DNA TGTGCCAGTTGGGACAGATACACTGAAGCTTTCTTT.

This clone showed up just a few times. CDR3 residues: CASSFRPGQGPNTEAFF. The CDR3, as DNA: TGTGCCAGCAGCTTCCGTCCGGGACAGGGTCCCAACACTGAAGCTTTCTTT. The V call is TRBV7-6, the J call TRBJ1-1; 9 bases are a match to TRBD1. CDR1 and CDR2 (germline): SGHVS, FNYEAQ. The CDR3 runs to 17 residues. Trimming at V came to 3 bases and at J to 2 bases, leaving 10 bases not matched to a gene.

The J gene is TRBJ2-1, the V gene TRBV2; 9 bases are a match to TRBD2. CDR1 is SNHLY, CDR2 FYNNEI, per germline. This CDR3 spans 15 amino acids. The ends lost 8 bases at V and 10 bases at J; junction bases unmatched: 15. The CDR3 region is CASVTERGADGEQFF. DNA of the CDR3: TGTGCCAGCGTCACAGAGCGGGGGGCAGACGGGGAGCAGTTCTTC.

This chain uses TRBV11-2 with TRBJ2-7; 8 bases agree with TRBD1. V lost 1 base to trimming and J lost 2 bases; unmatched junction nucleotides: 4. The CDR3 length is 15 residues. Germline loops: CDR1 SGHAT, CDR2 FQNNGV. CDR3 coding DNA: TGTGCCAGCAGCTTAGGGACAGGGAGCACCTACGAGCAGTACTTC. It translates to CASSLGTGSTYEQYF.

J is TRBJ2-3 and V is TRBV1; the D call TRBD2 from the table was never checked on the DNA. TRBV1 is a pseudogene locus. This CDR3 spans 17 amino acids. The chain's CDR3 is CTSSQRFLAGVADTQYF. The CDR3 DNA sequence: TGCACCAGCAGCCAAAGGTTCCTAGCGGGGGTCGCAGATACGCAGTATTTT.

The gene calls are TRBV19 and TRBJ2-3, with 10 bases fitting TRBD2. The CDR3 has 14 residues. Germline CDR1 LNHDA, CDR2 SQIVND (reference sequence). J lost 5 bases, V lost 6 bases, and 5 bases had no gene match. The CDR3 loop is CASSERGGGDTQYF. In DNA, the CDR3 is TGTGCCAGTAGCGAGCGGGGGGGCGGAGATACGCAGTATTTT.

CDR3 DNA: TGTGCCAGCAGTGAAGGGACTAGCGGGGGGGCCGGATACTTC. Its translation: CASSEGTSGGAGYF. The V and J genes are TRBV2 and TRBJ2-7; 15 bases match TRBD2. With V trimmed by 1 base and J by 13 bases, 5 bases remained unmatched. Germline CDR1 and CDR2: SNHLY and FYNNEI. The CDR3 loop spans 14 amino acids. Based on the CDR3 plus reference TRBV2 and TRBJ2-7, the full variable domain is EPEVTQTPSHQVTQMGQEVILRCVPISNHLYFYWYRQILGQKVEFLVSFYNNEISEKSEIFDDQFSVERPDGSNFTLKIRSTKLEDSAMYFCASSEGTSGGAGYFGPGTRLTVT.

The J gene is TRBJ2-2, the V gene TRBV11-1, with D possibly matching TRBD2 (6 bases). Trimming stripped 4 bases from V and 9 bases from J, with 15 bases between. The germline CDR1 and CDR2 sequences are SGHAT and FQDESV (reference sequence). The CDR3 covers 14 residues. The CDR3: CASSSEGSVRELFF. Written as DNA, the CDR3 is TGTGCCAGCAGCTCGGAGGGATCGGTGAGGGAGCTGTTTTTT.

The chain carries TRBV4-1 and TRBJ2-3, with 10 bases identical to TRBD2. The length of the CDR3 is 16 residues. V was pared by 1 base and J by 3 bases, with 4 bases of the junction left unmatched. Germline V gene lookup returns CDR1 MGHRA and CDR2 YSYEKL. Written as DNA, the CDR3 is TGCGCCAGCAGCCAAGCCCATAGCGGGGGGACAGATACGCAGTATTTT. Its protein is CASSQAHSGGTDTQYF.

The J gene is TRBJ1-2, the V gene TRBV27; D remains ambiguous. V lost 2 bases and J lost 3, with 13 bases in between. The CDR3 consists of 15 residues. Germline CDR1 is MNHEY and CDR2 is SMNVEV (reference sequence). The CDR3 DNA follows: TGTGCCAGCAGTTTAGGGCCCCAGCTCCACTATGGCTACACCTTC. Encoded protein: CASSLGPQLHYGYTF.

The chain couples TRBV11-2 to TRBJ2-3; D is ambiguous. CDR3 length equals 15 residues. Germline V lookup: CDR1 SGHAT, CDR2 FQNNGV. The ends were cut back, 5 bases at V and 1 base at J, with 13 bases in the middle. CDR3 sequence: CASSEEWARTDTQYF. The DNA for the CDR3 is TGTGCCAGCAGCGAAGAGTGGGCCCGCACAGATACGCAGTATTTT.

This clone was recorded once. J is TRBJ2-2 and V is TRBV7-2; no definite D call. The CDR3 is 14 residues long. The V end lost 6 bases, the J end lost 6 bases, and 14 bases lay between the germline ends. Germline lookup yields CDR1 SGHTA and CDR2 FQGNSA. The CDR3 sequence is CASSSTTVPGELFF. The CDR3, as DNA: TGTGCCAGCAGTTCAACTACGGTCCCCGGGGAGCTGTTTTTT.

J is TRBJ1-6 and V is TRBV7-9; 8 bases agree with TRBD1. CDR1 and CDR2 (germline): SEHNR, FQNEAQ (reference sequence). J lost 14 bases, V lost 4 bases, and 13 bases had no gene match. This CDR3 spans 15 amino acids. The CDR3 DNA sequence: TGTGCCAGCAGCTCCTACCGGGACAGGATAGGGGCCCTCCACTTT. It is translated as CASSSYRDRIGALHF.

The chain is built from TRBV12-5 and TRBJ2-1; 8 bases agree with TRBD1. CDR1 is LGHNT, CDR2 FRNRAP, per germline. The CDR3 runs 14 residues. V dropped 6 bases and J dropped 6; count of bases not matched to a gene: 7. DNA of the CDR3: TGTGCTAGTGGGCTGACAGGGGCCGCCAATGAGCAGTTCTTC. Translation: CASGLTGAANEQFF.

The chain joins TRBV28 to TRBJ2-1; 9 nucleotides align to TRBD1. This CDR3 spans 15 amino acids. The junction had 5 bases not matched to a gene; V was cut back by 6 bases and J by 2 bases. CDR1 is MDHEN, CDR2 SYDVKM, per germline. The CDR3 loop reads CASRLQGATYNEQFF. In DNA, the CDR3 is TGTGCCAGCAGGCTACAGGGGGCGACCTACAATGAGCAGTTCTTC.

The gene calls are TRBV6-5 and TRBJ2-7; the match to TRBD1 covers 8 bases. Per germline, CDR1 MNHEY and CDR2 SVGAGI. Losses at the gene ends were 0 bases for V and 6 bases for J; bases not matched to a gene: 10. The CDR3 spans 16 residues. The CDR3 loop is CASSYSPGDRTVEQYF. The DNA for the CDR3 is TGTGCCAGCAGTTACTCCCCGGGGGACAGGACTGTCGAGCAGTACTTC.

A note on this clone: This same CDR3 is encoded by further DNA sequences in the sample. CDR3 region: CASSRTGENTEAFF. The CDR3 DNA follows: TGCGCCAGCAGCAGGACAGGGGAGAACACTGAAGCTTTCTTT. The chain couples TRBV5-1 to TRBJ1-1, with 9 nucleotides matching TRBD1. The V gene end was trimmed by 4 bases and the J gene end by 1 base; junction bases not matched to a gene: 2. The CDR3 is 14 residues long. Germline lookup yields CDR1 SGHRS and CDR2 YFSETQ.

This chain connects TRBV11-3 to TRBJ2-1; D might be TRBD1 (5 bases). Germline loops: CDR1 SGHNT, CDR2 YENEEA. The CDR3 spans 13 residues. V lost 5 bases and J lost 8, with 13 bases in between. In DNA, the CDR3 is TGTGCCAGCAGCCGCCAGGGTAGGGATGAGCAGTTCTTC. Translating gives CASSRQGRDEQFF.

The chain recombines TRBV5-1 with TRBJ2-5; maybe TRBD2 (5 bases). V lost 4 bases and J 5 bases, leaving 18 bases between the germline ends. Germline values: CDR1 SGHRS, CDR2 YFSETQ. The CDR3 spans 15 residues. CDR3 DNA sequence: TGCGCCAGCAGCCTCCCCGCTTTGGAGGATGAGACCCAGTACTTC. This translates into CASSLPALEDETQYF.

V and J are TRBV19 and TRBJ2-7; D possibly corresponds to TRBD1 (6 bases). V lost 6 bases and J lost 1, with 13 bases in between. The germline CDR1 and CDR2 sequences are LNHDA and SQIVND (reference sequence). CDR3 length: 14 residues. This chain's CDR3 is CASSNAQGSYEQYF. The CDR3 DNA is TGTGCCAGTAGCAATGCACAGGGTTCCTACGAGCAGTACTTC.